This record concerns one TCR beta chain sequence. Clones were sequenced by immunoSEQ multiplex PCR, and TCRdb holds only the in-frame ones, with some missing. The table lists tens of thousands of clones, roughly 91% of them singletons, with around 6% in the top ten. This entry comes from a study of control samples from healthy donors and cancer patients. The CDR3 is 14 amino acids. Germline values: CDR1 ENHRY, CDR2 SYGVKD. V dropped 3 bases and J dropped 4 bases, with 12 bases sitting between them. Sequencing used blood. The source is a middle-aged man in good health. The rearrangement joins TRBV10-3 to TRBJ1-2; tentative D call: TRBD1 (5 bases). The CDR3 loop is CAISDTTELYGYTF. DNA for the CDR3: TGTGCCATCAGTGATACGACAGAACTCTATGGCTACACCTTC.